This T cell receptor beta chain stems from a study of T cells after yellow fever vaccination. Study at large: The authors prepared low-cell-number fractions using SMART-Seq v4 Ultra Low Input.

The length of the CDR3 is 11 residues. V gave up 6 bases and J gave up 11 bases, with 12 bases separating them. Many counts were recorded for this clonotype. The study made its TCR cDNA through 5'RACE template switching. That step introduced a universal primer site along with UMIs. TCRdb reprocessed the 5' RACE reads via MiXCR and lists one record per CDR3 protein. The sample records about 330,000 distinct CDR3 sequences, around 7% being singletons. The sequence was obtained from a man younger than 35 who received the YFV17D yellow fever vaccine. Specimen: PBMCs, collected approximately 47 days after the first yellow fever vaccination. The chain uses TRBV12-3 or TRBV12-4 and TRBJ2-3; possibly TRBD1 for D (5 bases). The CDR3 loop is CASSPQAWQYF. The CDR3 DNA reads TGTGCCAGCAGCCCACAGGCTTGGCAGTATTTT.